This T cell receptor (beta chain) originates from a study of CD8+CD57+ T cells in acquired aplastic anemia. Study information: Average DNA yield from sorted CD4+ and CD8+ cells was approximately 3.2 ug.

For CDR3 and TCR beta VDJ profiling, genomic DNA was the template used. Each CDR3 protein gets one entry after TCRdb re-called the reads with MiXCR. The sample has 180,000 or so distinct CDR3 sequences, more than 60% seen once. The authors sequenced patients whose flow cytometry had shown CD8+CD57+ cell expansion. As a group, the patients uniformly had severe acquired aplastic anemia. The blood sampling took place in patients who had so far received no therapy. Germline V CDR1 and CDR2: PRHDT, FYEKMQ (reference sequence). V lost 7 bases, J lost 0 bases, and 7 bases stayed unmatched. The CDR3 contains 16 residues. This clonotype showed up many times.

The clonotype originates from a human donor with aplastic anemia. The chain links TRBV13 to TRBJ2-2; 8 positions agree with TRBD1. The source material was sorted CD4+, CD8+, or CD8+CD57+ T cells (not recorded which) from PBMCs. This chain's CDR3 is CASTNLDRANTGELFF. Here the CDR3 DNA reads TGTGCCAGCACCAACCTGGACAGGGCGAACACCGGGGAGCTGTTTTTT.